Below are 23 T cell receptor beta chains sequenced from a single sample in a study of blood T cell repertoires in COVID-19. Repertoires were generated with immunoSEQ multiplex PCR, while TCRdb's copy carries only in-frame clones and drops some. Among a few hundred thousand clones listed, 80% to 90% were seen once. Sequencing was carried out using peripheral blood. Every receptor here comes from a man between 18 and 29 years old who had recovered from COVID-19.

The V call is TRBV7-3, the J call TRBJ1-1; D remains unclear. With 6 bases removed from V and 1 base from J, the gap between germline ends came to 12 bases. This CDR3 comprises 14 residues. Germline V lookup: CDR1 SGHTA, CDR2 FQGTGA. This CDR3 reads CASSLGVQNTEAFF. In nucleotides, the CDR3 is TGTGCCAGCAGTTTAGGAGTGCAGAACACTGAAGCTTTCTTT. The complete variable domain, with remaining parts taken from reference TRBV7-3 and TRBJ1-1, reads GAGVSQTPSNKVTEKGKYVELRCDPISGHTALYWYRQSLGQGPEFLIYFQGTGAADDSGLPNDRFFAVRPEGSVSTLKIQRTERGDSAVYLCASSLGVQNTEAFFGQGTRLTVV.

The V call is TRBV4-1, the J call TRBJ2-1; D not resolved. The CDR3 covers 13 residues. In germline, CDR1 is MGHRA, CDR2 YSYEKL. Trimming removed 4 bases from V and 0 bases from J, with 4 bases in between. The CDR3: CASSPVSYNEQFF. The DNA for the CDR3 is TGCGCCAGCAGCCCGGTCTCCTACAATGAGCAGTTCTTC.

In this sample, this clone turned up once. DNA for the CDR3: TGCAGCGTTGAATTCTTGGGACAGGGCAACTATGGCTACACCTTC. Its protein is CSVEFLGQGNYGYTF. The chain carries TRBV29-1 and TRBJ1-2; 9 bases are a match to TRBD1. The CDR3 length is 15 residues. J gave up 2 bases and V 2 bases, and 6 bases lay outside the gene matches. Germline V lookup: CDR1 SQVTM, CDR2 ANQGSEA.

As DNA, the CDR3 is TGTGCCAGCAGCTTAGGCACAGGGTCCGGAACTGAAGCTTTCTTT. Amino acid sequence: CASSLGTGSGTEAFF. The chain joins TRBV7-9 to TRBJ1-1; D possibly corresponds to TRBD1 (6 bases). CDR1 and CDR2 from the germline V gene are SEHNR and FQNEAQ (reference sequence). The CDR3 covers 15 residues. V was pared by 1 base and J by 5 bases, with 14 bases between.

The chain carries TRBV29-1 and TRBJ2-2; 9 bases agree with TRBD1. The V gene end was trimmed by 6 bases and the J gene end by 6 bases; junction bases not matched to a gene: 5. The CDR3 loop spans 13 amino acids. Germline V gene sequence: CDR1 SQVTM, CDR2 ANQGSEA. CDR3 in DNA: TGCAGCGTAGATAGACAGGGGGCCGGGGAGCTGTTTTTT. Translation gives CSVDRQGAGELFF.

The chain is built from TRBV5-4 and TRBJ2-7; 11 nucleotides agree with TRBD1. V shed 5 bases, J shed 4 bases, and the junction held 8 bases outside the gene matches. Per germline, CDR1 SGHNT and CDR2 YYREEE (reference sequence). The CDR3 loop spans 15 amino acids. CDR3 protein: CASSGSDRGPYEQYF. CDR3 coding DNA: TGTGCCAGCAGTGGCTCGGACAGGGGGCCGTACGAGCAGTACTTC.

This chain joins TRBV18 and TRBJ2-7, with 7 nucleotides matching TRBD1. This CDR3 region has 13 residues. V lost 4 bases, J lost 4 bases, and 4 bases stayed unmatched. From germline, CDR1 is KGHSH and CDR2 LQKENI. CDR3 region: CASSQGARYEQYF. CDR3 nucleotides: TGTGCCAGCTCACAGGGGGCGCGGTACGAGCAGTACTTC.

The count of this clone is one. The chain employs TRBV5-1 and TRBJ2-3; D is possibly TRBD2 (6 bases). V shed 2 bases and J shed 4 bases, with 17 bases lying between them. CDR1 and CDR2 (germline): SGHRS, YFSETQ. The CDR3 has 16 residues. The CDR3 sequence: CASSFLASNPPDTQYF. The DNA of the CDR3 is TGCGCCAGCAGCTTTCTAGCGTCCAACCCCCCAGATACGCAGTATTTT.

Written as DNA, the CDR3 is TGCAGTGCTAGTGTCGTCCGGGACAGAGCTTTCTTT. It is translated as CSASVVRDRAFF. The genes are TRBV20-1 and TRBJ1-1; TRBD1 matches at 7 bases. CDR3 length: 12 amino acids. V lost 3 bases and J lost 10; bases outside the gene matches: 8. Looked up from germline, CDR1 is DFQATT and CDR2 is SNEGSKA (reference sequence).

The chain has TRBV6-2 or TRBV6-3 and TRBJ2-1; D not resolved. V was cut by 2 bases and J by 9 bases, with 11 bases left in between. The CDR3 extends over 13 amino acids. Germline CDR1 reads MNHEY; CDR2 reads SVGEGT. The CDR3 loop reads CASSYVSGPEQFF. The CDR3 nucleotides read TGTGCCAGCAGTTACGTGTCGGGTCCTGAGCAGTTCTTC.

The chain joins TRBV18 to TRBJ2-2; TRBD1 is a possible D gene (5 bases). V lost 0 bases and J 6 bases, leaving 14 bases between the germline ends. The germline gives CDR1 KGHSH, CDR2 LQKENI. This CDR3 spans 16 amino acids. The CDR3 reads CASSPPLSGLAGELFF. CDR3 nucleotide sequence: TGTGCCAGCTCACCACCGCTGTCAGGGCTAGCCGGGGAGCTGTTTTTT.

The V call is TRBV10-3, the J call TRBJ2-7, with 8 bases matching TRBD1. Unmatched junction bases numbered 2, after V lost 1 base and J lost 3 bases. Looked up from germline, CDR1 is ENHRY and CDR2 is SYGVKD. This CDR3 is built from 14 residues. CDR3 in amino acids: CAISEFGQGYEQYF. Here the CDR3 DNA reads TGTGCCATCAGTGAGTTCGGACAGGGCTACGAGCAGTACTTC.

The chain uses TRBV6-5 and TRBJ1-1; the match to TRBD1 covers 7 bases. The V gene's germline CDR1 is MNHEY and CDR2 SVGAGI. V shed 7 bases, J shed 7 bases, and the junction held 6 bases outside the gene matches. The CDR3 runs 12 residues. The CDR3 DNA is TGTGCCAGCACCCCGGGACAGTTTGAAGCTTTCTTT. Translated, it gives CASTPGQFEAFF.

This chain uses TRBV29-1 with TRBJ2-1; 7 bases fit TRBD1. Germline-derived CDR1 and CDR2 are SQVTM and ANQGSEA. CDR3 length: 14 amino acids. Germline trimming cut 8 bases from V and 2 bases from J; bases unmatched to any gene: 9. In nucleotides, the CDR3 is TGCAGCCACCGACAGGGTGGGACCTACAATGAGCAGTTCTTC. It yields the protein CSHRQGGTYNEQFF.

This clone appeared a few times. This CDR3 reads CASSFFRDTGELFF. The CDR3 DNA sequence: TGTGCCAGCAGCTTCTTCCGGGACACCGGGGAGCTGTTTTTT. V usage is TRBV7-2 and J usage is TRBJ2-2; D unclear. Germline V CDR1 and CDR2: SGHTA, FQGNSA. V was trimmed by 3 bases and J by 3 bases, leaving 8 bases between them. This CDR3 comprises 14 residues.

The chain is built from TRBV6-1 and TRBJ1-5; D is possibly TRBD1 (6 bases). The germline gives CDR1 MNHNS, CDR2 SASEGT. The CDR3 is 14 amino acids. V was clipped by 3 bases and J by 6 bases, with 12 bases between them. CDR3 region: CASSEGGGIQPQHF. The CDR3 DNA follows: TGTGCCAGCAGTGAGGGAGGGGGGATTCAGCCCCAGCATTTT.

This clone was seen a few times. Additional DNA sequences in this sample encode the identical CDR3. Here the CDR3 DNA reads TGTGCCAGCAGTGAGTTGCGGAGTGCAACTAATGAAAAACTGTTTTTT. It translates to CASSELRSATNEKLFF. V is TRBV25-1 and J is TRBJ1-4; no clear D. The CDR3 spans 16 residues. The V end lost 3 bases, the J end lost 0 bases, and 11 bases lay between the germline ends. In germline, CDR1 is MGHDK, CDR2 SYGVNS.

The J gene is TRBJ2-2, the V gene TRBV9; 11 nucleotides align to TRBD2. Trimming cost V 3 bases and J 6 bases; bases outside gene matches: 4. From germline, CDR1 is SGDLS and CDR2 YYNGEE. CDR3 length equals 15 residues. In DNA form, the CDR3 reads TGTGCCAGCAGCGCTCAACTAGCGGGAGCCGGGGAGCTGTTTTTT. Translation: CASSAQLAGAGELFF.

V gene TRBV5-1 combines with J gene TRBJ1-6; 12 bases map to TRBD1. Germline CDR1 SGHRS, CDR2 YFSETQ. After removal of 4 bases from V and 8 bases from J, the junction contained 13 bases not matched to a gene. The CDR3 contains 18 residues. The CDR3 loop reads CASSPGGTGGVQDSPLHF. The CDR3 nucleotides read TGCGCCAGCAGCCCCGGGGGGACAGGGGGCGTTCAAGATTCACCCCTCCACTTT.

V and J are TRBV18 and TRBJ2-5; maybe TRBD1 (5 bases). CDR1 is KGHSH and CDR2 is LQKENI in the germline V gene. Trimming removed 6 bases from V and 2 bases from J, with 10 bases in between. This CDR3 is built from 13 residues. CDR3 nucleotides: TGTGCCAGCTCGCAGGGAACACAAGAGACCCAGTACTTC. Translation: CASSQGTQETQYF.

The genes are TRBV19 and TRBJ2-5; the D gene is possibly TRBD2 (6 bases). The CDR3 length is 14 residues. V lost 5 bases and J lost 5, with 15 bases in between. Germline V CDR1 and CDR2: LNHDA, SQIVND (reference sequence). The CDR3 sequence: CASSAGGAAETQYF. The CDR3 DNA reads TGTGCCAGTAGTGCGGGCGGGGCTGCGGAGACCCAGTACTTC.

This chain connects TRBV3-1 (or the pseudogene TRBV3-2) to TRBJ2-7; D might be TRBD1 (5 bases). The CDR3 contains 15 residues. CDR1 is LGHDT and CDR2 is YNNKEL in the germline V gene (reference sequence). V was clipped by 4 bases and J by 3 bases, with 16 bases between them. CDR3 loop: CASSPRPQGVYEQYF. CDR3 in DNA: TGTGCCAGCAGCCCCCGTCCCCAAGGGGTCTACGAGCAGTACTTC.

This chain joins TRBV28 and TRBJ2-5, with 7 bases aligning to TRBD1. From germline, CDR1 is MDHEN and CDR2 SYDVKM. V was clipped by 4 bases and J by 2 bases; unmatched bases: 10. The CDR3 spans 16 residues. The CDR3 sequence is CASSSGTAAEQETQYF. CDR3 DNA: TGTGCCAGCAGTTCCGGGACAGCCGCTGAACAAGAGACCCAGTACTTC.